This T cell receptor (beta chain) came from a study of CD8+ T cells in alopecia areata. Looking at the study overall: For the treated group, dosing was oral tofacitinib at 5 to 10 mg twice daily. A 6-month off-drug phase came after tofacitinib, which had lasted 6 to 18 months.

Individuals with alopecia areata gave both lesional scalp punch biopsies and peripheral blood for collection. PBMCs provided sorted CD4+ and CD8+ T cells. Trimming shortened V by 5 bases and J by 2 bases, and 4 bases separated the two germline ends. Germline CDR1 SQVTM, CDR2 ANQGSEA. The CDR3 consists of 12 residues. Extracted RNA was reverse transcribed, and the resulting cDNA served as sequencing template. Assay used: immunoSEQ multiplex PCR; TCRdb lists only in-frame clones, some missing. This table holds under 250,000 clones, roughly 57% found once. The source material was CD4+ T cells sorted from blood, sampled at week 0. The J gene is TRBJ2-6, the V gene TRBV29-1; no definite D call. This receptor was identified in a human donor with alopecia areata. Here the CDR3 reads CSVSAGANVLTF. The CDR3 nucleotides are TGCAGCGTTTCGGCTGGGGCCAACGTCCTGACTTTC.